What follows describes a single T cell receptor (beta chain). One entry per CDR3 protein, called by TCRdb with MiXCR from the PCR reads. The sample records about 18,000 distinct CDR3 sequences, under 80% being singletons. The CDR3 length is 14 residues. V dropped 5 bases and J dropped 1 base, with 11 bases sitting between them. These data come from a study of vaccination and CD4 T cells after COVID-19. Looking at the study overall: The post-COVID sampling time was a median roughly 99 days after diagnosis, ranging from 35 to 161.

The clonotype was recovered from a human donor who had recovered from COVID-19. Material: CD4+ T cells from blood, obtained before SARS-CoV-2 vaccination. The rearrangement links TRBV12-3 or TRBV12-4 to TRBJ1-1, with no clear D. CDR3 nucleotides: TGTGCCAGCAGTCTAACCAACAAGAACACTGAAGCTTTCTTT. Protein product: CASSLTNKNTEAFF.